This T cell receptor beta chain was identified during a study of control samples from healthy donors and cancer patients. V gave up 1 base and J gave up 1 base, with 8 bases separating them. The CDR3 consists of 14 residues. Germline V gene lookup returns CDR1 SGHRS and CDR2 YFSETQ. Only in-frame clones appear in the TCRdb table, and some are missing; sequencing was by immunoSEQ multiplex PCR. Its clone listing holds fewer than 250,000 clones. The genes are TRBV5-1 and TRBJ1-1; D is unresolved. The sequence derives from a woman in her twenties or thirties in good health. Sequencing input: blood. Here the CDR3 reads CASSLQQRNTEAFF. In DNA form, the CDR3 reads TGCGCCAGCAGCTTGCAACAAAGGAACACTGAAGCTTTCTTT. The whole variable domain, filled in from reference TRBV5-1 and TRBJ1-1, reads KAGVTQTPRYLIKTRGQQVTLSCSPISGHRSVSWYQQTPGQGLQFLFEYFSETQRNKGNFPGRFSGRQFSNSRSEMNVSTLELGDSALYLCASSLQQRNTEAFFGQGTRLTVV.